This entry lists 2 T cell receptor beta chains sequenced from one sample in a study of T cells in Graves' hyperthyroidism and ophthalmopathy (dated by TCRdb to about 2019). The receptor library was made with multiplex PCR. Sequencer: Illumina HiSeq 2000. The TCR beta CDR3 regions were amplified from RNA transcripts. The TCR CDR3 was subjected to a first round of RT-PCR using the HTBI primer set and the Qiagen OneStep RT-PCR kit. TCRdb handled the public reads itself, with Q25 trimming in fastp and clone calling in MiXCR, and kept productive beta chains. One record per CDR3 amino acid sequence lists the most common genes and DNA. In all, the sample holds about 59,000 distinct CDR3 sequences, and about 57% of those were seen once. Approximately 3.5% of the sample belongs to the ten largest clones. Sequenced input: blood. All receptors derive from a woman aged 55 to 70 with Graves' ophthalmopathy.

At least ten counts were recorded for this clonotype. The chain has TRBV7-9 and TRBJ1-6; D is unresolved. The CDR3 loop spans 14 amino acids. V lost 5 bases and J lost 4, with 9 bases in between. The V gene's germline CDR1 is SEHNR and CDR2 FQNEAQ (reference sequence). In nucleotides, the CDR3 is TGTGCCAGCAGCCCCGGGAGTTATAATTCACCCCTCCACTTT. Translation: CASSPGSYNSPLHF.

This clonotype occurred many times. This chain uses TRBV6-2 or TRBV6-3 with TRBJ1-6; unclear D gene. This CDR3 contains 14 residues. Between the trimmed V and J ends, which lost 6 bases and 8 bases, there was a span of 14 bases. Germline V lookup: CDR1 MNHEY, CDR2 SVGEGT. CDR3 loop: CASSRTADDSPLHF. For the CDR3, the DNA is TGTGCCAGCAGCAGGACGGCCGACGATTCACCCCTCCACTTT.